The source of this T cell receptor (beta chain) is a study of T cells expressing NK-cell markers. TCRdb re-called the 5' RACE reads and catalogs CDR3 proteins one per entry, DNA excluded. In all, the sample yields about 410,000 distinct CDR3 sequences. The germline V gene encodes CDR1 SNHLY and CDR2 FYNNEI. The CDR3 sequence is 14 residues long. A word on this clonotype: As yet, its antigen is unknown.

Findings and limits, study-wide: It is unclear if expanded NKG2C-expressing clones target HCMV antigens.

The V and J genes are TRBV2 and TRBJ2-2; TCRdb's assignment of TRBD2 cannot be checked, as there is no DNA. The sequenced sample consisted of blood T cells: a sorted CD56 or NKG2C T cell subset, CD4+ or CD8+ T cells, or bulk PBMC T cells (not recorded which). The TCR comes from a woman between 45 and 60 years old in good health. The CDR3 sequence is CASIEGGRTGELFF.